The clone carrying this T cell receptor (beta chain) came up once. TCRdb fed the reads into MiXCR, producing one record per CDR3 protein. Of 450,000 to 650,000 distinct CDR3 sequences detected, approximately 25% appear once; the ten largest clones hold around 13%. The data stem from a study of T cell repertoires in cytomegalovirus infection. Germline CDR1 and CDR2: SGHTA and FQGNSA. V dropped 4 bases and J dropped 6; count of bases not matched to a gene: 15. The CDR3 sequence is 16 residues long. This TCR was sampled from a human donor in good health (CMV status not recorded). Some clones in this sample may be carry-over from other donors' samples. The specimen was PBMCs. The chain carries TRBV7-2 and TRBJ2-7, with 7 nucleotides matching TRBD2. For the CDR3, the DNA is TGTGCCAGCAGCTCTTACGAGCTGGGAGGGCCCCCCGAGCAGTACGTC. As protein: CASSSYELGGPPEQYV.